This paragraph covers one TCR beta chain sequence. Antigen specificity is unknown. Since the CDR3 does not end with the conserved phenylalanine or tryptophan, this likely comes from a read error. The library targeted TCRbeta and was prepared with unique molecular identifiers. A single record per CDR3 protein comes from TCRdb applying MiXCR to the PCR reads. The sample records 80,000 to 100,000 distinct CDR3 sequences, about a quarter being singletons. The sample belongs to a study of T-cell reconstitution after alpha-beta-depleted transplantation in children. Regarding the study as a whole: Expanded clones from the graft, numbering several hundred, reportedly supplied alpha-beta T cells about two months after transplant. One year after transplant, T-cell counts and diversity came mostly from newly produced T cells.

The sequencing here drew on PBMCs, taken before TCRalphabeta/CD19-depleted stem cell transplant. The origin of this receptor is a boy younger than 10 with acute lymphoblastic leukemia, due to receive a stem cell transplant.

This CDR3 is CSARGADQQETQYL. In nucleotides, the CDR3 is TGCAGTGCTAGAGGCGCGGACCAACAAGAGACCCAGTACTTA. The chain recombines TRBV20-1 with TRBJ2-5; no clear D. Germline V gene lookup returns CDR1 DFQATT and CDR2 SNEGSKA (reference sequence). V lost 1 base and J lost 2, with 11 bases in between. The CDR3 spans 14 residues.